This T cell receptor beta chain originates from a study of CD8+ T cells in alopecia areata. Points from the study as a whole: Scalp specimens additionally yield sequences from normal skin's resident alphabeta T cells.

Comment on this clone: The target antigen is unknown.

It was cDNA, reverse transcribed from extracted RNA, that served as the sequencing template. Generated by immunoSEQ multiplex PCR, the TCRdb table keeps only in-frame clones and is missing some. The table includes 110,000 to 150,000 clones, about 56% detected once. The treatment: oral pan-JAK inhibitor, 5-10 mg twice daily. From PBMCs, CD4+ and CD8+ T cells were sorted. In germline, CDR1 is SGHRS, CDR2 YFSETQ. This CDR3 is built from 15 residues. Trimming pared 3 bases from V and 3 bases from J, leaving 15 bases between. The starting material was CD8+ T cells sorted from blood, obtained at week 4, from a patient treated with tofacitinib. The chain couples TRBV5-1 to TRBJ1-2, with D possibly being TRBD1 (6 bases). This sequence originates from a human donor with alopecia areata. The CDR3 loop reads CASSWGGPQDYGYTF. The CDR3 DNA follows: TGCGCCAGCAGCTGGGGGGGGCCCCAGGACTATGGCTACACCTTC.